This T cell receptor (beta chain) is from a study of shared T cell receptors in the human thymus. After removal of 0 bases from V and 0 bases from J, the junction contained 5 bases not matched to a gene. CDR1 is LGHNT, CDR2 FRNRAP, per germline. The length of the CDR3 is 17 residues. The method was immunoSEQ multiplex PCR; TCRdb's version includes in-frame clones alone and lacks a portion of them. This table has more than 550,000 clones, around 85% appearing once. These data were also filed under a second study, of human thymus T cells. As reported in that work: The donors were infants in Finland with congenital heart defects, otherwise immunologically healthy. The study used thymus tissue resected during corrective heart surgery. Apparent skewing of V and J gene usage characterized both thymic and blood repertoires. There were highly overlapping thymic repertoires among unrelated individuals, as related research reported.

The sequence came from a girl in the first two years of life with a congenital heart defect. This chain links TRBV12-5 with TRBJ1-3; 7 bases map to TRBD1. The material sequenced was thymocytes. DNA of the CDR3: TGTGCTAGTGGTTTGGTACGAACAGGGGTCTCTGGAAACACCATATATTTT. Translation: CASGLVRTGVSGNTIYF. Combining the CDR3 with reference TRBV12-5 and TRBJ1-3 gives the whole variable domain DARVTQTPRHKVTEMGQEVTMRCQPILGHNTVFWYRQTMMQGLELLAYFRNRAPLDDSGMPKDRFSAEMPDATLATLKIQPSEPRDSAVYFCASGLVRTGVSGNTIYFGEGSWLTVV.